The T cell receptor beta chain under discussion was sequenced for a study of CXCR3-negative and CXCR3-positive naive CD8 T cells. Looking at the study overall: The TRB read total, roughly 150 million, broke down to about 1.5 +/- 0.3 million reads per library.

The length of the CDR3 is 14 residues. Germline V gene lookup returns CDR1 SGHAT and CDR2 FQNNGV. UMI-labeled 5' RACE TRB cDNA libraries were prepared from the cells. TCRdb re-called the 5' RACE reads and shows each CDR3 protein once, DNA omitted. This sample's clone table lists 100,000 to 150,000 distinct CDR3 sequences. Study conclusions and caveats: In naive cells, CXCR3-negative and CXCR3-positive subsets had similar TRBV-TRBJ usage; memory cells differed. When CXCR3-positive naive cells were set against CXCR3-negative naive cells, the former had more hydrophobic TRB CDR3s. Diversity proved comparably high across both naive subsets and much lower in memory CD8+ cells. Most assays used freshly isolated PBMCs, as cryopreservation partially reduced CXCR3.

Regarding this clonotype: The antigen is unknown.

This sequence was found in a human donor in good health. Some clones in this sample may be carry-over from other donors' samples. The sequencing sample was made of naive CXCR3+ CD8+ T cells from blood. The subset: CD45RO-CCR7+CD27+CD95- naive CD8+ T cells expressing CXCR3 (TNR3+). This chain uses TRBV11-2 with TRBJ2-2; TCRdb names TRBD2, which stays unverified in the absence of DNA. The CDR3 region is CASVNGSNTGELFF.